This T cell receptor beta chain was identified during a study of cytomegalovirus exposure and HLA in healthy donors. This CDR3 spans 16 amino acids. Germline V CDR1 and CDR2: MNHNY, SVGAGI (reference sequence). V lost 6 bases to trimming and J lost 2 bases; unmatched junction nucleotides: 7. Study-wide results and limits: TRBV6-2, TRBV6-3 and other indistinguishable V segments were excluded.

To note about this clone: Its antigen is not identified.

The PCR employed 60 Vbeta primers together with 13 Jbeta primers. Generated by immunoSEQ multiplex PCR, the TCRdb table keeps only in-frame clones and is missing some. The repertoire holds over 150,000 clones, 80% to 90% seen once, with about 4.9% in the top ten. The chain combines TRBV6-6 with TRBJ1-5; TRBD1 matches 10 bases. Sequenced sample: PBMCs. The clonotype originates from a girl aged 10 to 17 in good health and CMV-seropositive. CDR3 bases: TGTGCCAGCAGCCCCCGGGACAGGGGTGGCAATCAGCCCCAGCATTTT. This codes for CASSPRDRGGNQPQHF.